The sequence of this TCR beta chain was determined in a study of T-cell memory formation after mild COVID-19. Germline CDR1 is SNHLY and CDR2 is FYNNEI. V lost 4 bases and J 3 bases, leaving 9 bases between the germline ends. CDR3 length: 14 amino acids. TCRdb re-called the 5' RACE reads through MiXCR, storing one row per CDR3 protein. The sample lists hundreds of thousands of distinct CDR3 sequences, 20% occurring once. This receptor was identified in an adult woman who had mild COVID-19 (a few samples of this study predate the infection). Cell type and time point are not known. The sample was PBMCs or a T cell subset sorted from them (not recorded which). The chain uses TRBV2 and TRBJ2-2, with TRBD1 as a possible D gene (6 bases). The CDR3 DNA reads TGTGCCAGCAGTGTGGACAGCTACACCGGGGAGCTGTTTTTT. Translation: CASSVDSYTGELFF.